This paragraph reports one T cell receptor (beta chain). Its antigen is as yet unknown. The data belong to a study of cytomegalovirus exposure and HLA in healthy donors. Study findings and constraints: Clonal expansion was found to be greater in HLA-associated TCR beta chains than in equally common others in a later analysis. Later analysis demonstrated an association between a missense DCLRE1C variant and TCR beta V- and J-gene trimming. Another analysis was done later, and it associated roughly 15,000 TCR beta sequences with HLA alleles at 0.05 false discovery rate.

Each of the donors was a healthy bone marrow donor. Primers: 60 Vbeta forward and 13 Jbeta reverse. Clones were sequenced by immunoSEQ multiplex PCR, and TCRdb holds only the in-frame ones, with some missing. The data hold around 100,000 clones, with roughly three quarters observed a single time. Trimming removed 10 bases at V and 5 bases at J, with 20 bases between. This CDR3 spans 15 amino acids. The germline V gene encodes CDR1 ENHRY and CDR2 SYGVKD. The sequence was obtained from a woman in her 50s in good health and CMV-seropositive. The V and J genes are TRBV10-3 and TRBJ2-2; the D gene is possibly TRBD2 (5 bases). Sequenced input: PBMCs. This CDR3 is CATFRESPPTGELFF. Here the CDR3 DNA reads TGTGCCACCTTCCGGGAATCACCGCCTACCGGGGAGCTGTTTTTT.